The 14 T cell receptor beta chains presented below share a single source sample, sequenced in a study of T cell responses to AZD1222 COVID-19 vaccine. Using immunoSEQ multiplex PCR, the repertoire was profiled, and TCRdb retains in-frame clones only, with some absent. The sample has around 150,000 clones; about 92% are singletons. The sample in question was peripheral blood, obtained 28 days after the second AZD1222 dose. Receptors originate from an adult who received the AZD1222 COVID-19 vaccine.

V and J are TRBV2 and TRBJ1-2; D is unresolved. Germline CDR1 reads SNHLY; CDR2 reads FYNNEI. The length of the CDR3 is 13 residues. V lost 2 bases, J lost 3 bases, and 7 bases lay in between. The DNA of the CDR3 is TGTGCCAGCAGTGAAATGGATTACTATGGCTACACCTTC. Its protein is CASSEMDYYGYTF.

V gene TRBV6-4 combines with J gene TRBJ2-1; D is unresolved. V was shortened by 0 bases and J by 5 bases, with 2 bases between the two germline ends. This CDR3 comprises 12 residues. CDR1 MRHNA and CDR2 SNTAGT come from the germline V gene. The CDR3 region has the DNA TGTGCCAGCAGTGACTCTCACAATGAGCAGTTCTTC. This sequence encodes CASSDSHNEQFF.

The genes are TRBV29-1 and TRBJ2-3, with D tentatively TRBD2 (7 bases). There are 15 residues in the CDR3. Trimming removed 5 bases from V and 2 bases from J, with 17 bases in between. Per the germline V gene, CDR1 is SQVTM and CDR2 is ANQGSEA. CDR3: CSVRGGGPNTDTQYF. The CDR3 DNA sequence: TGCAGCGTTCGAGGGGGAGGGCCGAACACAGATACGCAGTATTTT.

The rearrangement links TRBV28 to TRBJ2-7; 7 bases are shared with TRBD1. This CDR3 contains 12 residues. CDR1 MDHEN and CDR2 SYDVKM come from the germline V gene. J was trimmed by 4 bases and V by 6 bases; bases with no gene match: 3. The CDR3 DNA sequence: TGTGCCAGCAGGAAACAGGGGTACGAGCAGTACTTC. It yields the protein CASRKQGYEQYF.

This chain links TRBV4-3 with TRBJ1-4; D unresolved. This CDR3 spans 17 amino acids. The germline V gene encodes CDR1 LGHNA and CDR2 YSLEER. Trimming pared 0 bases from V and 7 bases from J, leaving 18 bases between. CDR3 nucleotides: TGCGCCAGCAGCCAAGAAATAGGTCCTATAACGGGTGAAAAACTGTTTTTT. It translates to CASSQEIGPITGEKLFF.

In DNA form, the CDR3 reads TGTGCTAGTGGTTTGGCAACCGGGACAGGGCTCCCCGGGGGCTACACCTTC. Translation gives CASGLATGTGLPGGYTF. The chain joins TRBV12-5 to TRBJ1-2; TRBD1 matches at 9 bases. From germline, CDR1 is LGHNT and CDR2 FRNRAP. The CDR3 is made up of 17 amino acids. Trimming took 1 base from V and 8 from J; bases not matched to a gene: 14.

This rearrangement joins TRBV7-3 to TRBJ2-1, with 7 bases identical to TRBD2. CDR1 and CDR2 from the germline V gene are SGHTA and FQGTGA. The CDR3 runs to 15 residues. V gave up 2 bases and J gave up 6 bases; unmatched junction bases: 7. This CDR3 is CASSLAGAVSNEQFF. The CDR3 DNA follows: TGTGCCAGCAGCTTAGCGGGAGCAGTTTCCAATGAGCAGTTCTTC.

The chain is built from TRBV7-6 and TRBJ2-7; possible D gene TRBD2, 6 bases. Trimming shortened V by 2 bases and J by 6 bases, and 20 bases separated the two germline ends. The CDR3 is 16 amino acids. Germline lookup yields CDR1 SGHVS and CDR2 FNYEAQ. CDR3 sequence (DNA): TGTGCCAGCAGCTTATCGCCTAGCGAGATGGAAGGCGAGCAGTACTTC. Protein sequence: CASSLSPSEMEGEQYF.

The V call is TRBV10-3, the J call TRBJ2-2; 8 bases are shared with TRBD2. Germline lookup yields CDR1 ENHRY and CDR2 SYGVKD. CDR3 length equals 14 residues. V trimming: 2 bases; J trimming: 6 bases; junction bases outside the gene matches: 2. CDR3 bases: TGTGCCATCAGTGAGCTAGCGGGTGCCGGGGAGCTGTTTTTT. Amino acids: CAISELAGAGELFF.

V is TRBV3-1 (or the pseudogene TRBV3-2) and J is TRBJ1-5; a weak D match, TRBD1 (5 bases). The V end lost 6 bases, the J end lost 7 bases, and 13 bases lay between the germline ends. The germline gives CDR1 LGHDT, CDR2 YNNKEL (reference sequence). This CDR3 contains 13 residues. CDR3 region: CASSLGRQQPQHF. Here the CDR3 DNA reads TGTGCCAGCAGTTTGGGACGTCAACAGCCCCAGCATTTT.

The rearrangement links TRBV27 to TRBJ1-6, with 7 nucleotides matching TRBD1. The CDR3 covers 15 residues. With 5 bases clipped from V and 6 bases from J, the junction kept 7 bases outside the gene matches. Looked up from germline, CDR1 is MNHEY and CDR2 is SMNVEV (reference sequence). The CDR3 region has the DNA TGTGCCAGCAGTCGGATAGACAGGGCTAATTCACCCCTCCACTTT. Translating it yields CASSRIDRANSPLHF.

The chain joins TRBV4-3 to TRBJ2-1, with D tentatively TRBD2 (6 bases). The CDR3 runs 14 residues. CDR1 and CDR2 (germline): LGHNA, YSLEER. Trimming removed 4 bases from V and 8 bases from J, with 15 bases in between. The CDR3, as DNA: TGCGCCAGCAGCCGCCGTCGACTAGGTTATGAGCAGTTCTTC. It translates to CASSRRRLGYEQFF.

DNA for the CDR3: TGTGCCAGCTCATCTGACAGGGGCGGCCACGAGCAGTACTTC. Translated, it gives CASSSDRGGHEQYF. The V and J genes are TRBV18 and TRBJ2-7; 8 nucleotides align to TRBD1. The CDR3 runs 14 residues. Germline trimming cut 5 bases from V and 5 bases from J; bases unmatched to any gene: 8. Germline V CDR1 and CDR2: KGHSH, LQKENI.

The genes are TRBV13 and TRBJ1-1; 8 bases map to TRBD1. Per the germline V gene, CDR1 is PRHDT and CDR2 is FYEKMQ (reference sequence). The CDR3 length is 15 residues. Trimming removed 5 bases from V and 1 base from J; junction bases left unmatched: 6. Here the CDR3 DNA reads TGTGCCAGCAGCACGGGCCAGGGGGCGAACACTGAAGCTTTCTTT. Its translation is CASSTGQGANTEAFF.